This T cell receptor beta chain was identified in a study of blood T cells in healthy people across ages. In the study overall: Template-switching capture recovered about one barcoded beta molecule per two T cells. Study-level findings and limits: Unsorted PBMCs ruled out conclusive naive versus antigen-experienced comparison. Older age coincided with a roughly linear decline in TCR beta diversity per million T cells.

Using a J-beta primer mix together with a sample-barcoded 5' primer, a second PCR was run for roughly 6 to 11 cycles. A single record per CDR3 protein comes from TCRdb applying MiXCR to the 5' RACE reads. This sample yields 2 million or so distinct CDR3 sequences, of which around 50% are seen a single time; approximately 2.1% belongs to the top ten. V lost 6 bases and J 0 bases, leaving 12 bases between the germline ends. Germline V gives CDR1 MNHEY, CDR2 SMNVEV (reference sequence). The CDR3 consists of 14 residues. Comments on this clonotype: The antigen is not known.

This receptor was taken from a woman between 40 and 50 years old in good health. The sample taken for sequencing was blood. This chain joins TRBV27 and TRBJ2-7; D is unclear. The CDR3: CASSNGPSSYEQYF. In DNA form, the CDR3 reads TGTGCCAGCAGCAACGGTCCTAGCTCCTACGAGCAGTACTTC.